The 3 T cell receptor beta chains listed next were all sequenced from one sample in a study of PD-L1 blockade in urothelial cancer. The data were produced by immunoSEQ multiplex PCR, yet TCRdb's version contains in-frame clones alone and is incomplete. The sample has about 44,000 clones, roughly four fifths seen once. The specimen was PBMCs, collected around atezolizumab (anti-PD-L1) treatment. These TCRs come from a man between 70 and 80 years old with urothelial cancer.

This clone was counted once. The chain links TRBV7-2 to TRBJ2-5; TRBD1 agrees at 8 bases. Trimming cost V 5 bases and J 1 base; bases outside gene matches: 3. The V gene's germline CDR1 is SGHTA and CDR2 FQGNSA. The CDR3 runs 14 residues. CDR3 amino acids: CASSAGQVQETQYF. The CDR3 DNA follows: TGTGCCAGCAGCGCGGGACAGGTCCAAGAGACCCAGTACTTC.

This chain links TRBV9 with TRBJ1-3; D is possibly TRBD1 (5 bases). The CDR3 is 18 amino acids. CDR1 is SGDLS and CDR2 is YYNGEE in the germline V gene. Between the trimmed V and J ends, which lost 0 bases and 0 bases, there was a span of 16 bases. CDR3 nucleotides: TGTGCCAGCAGCGTAGGTAGTTCGGGCAGGGACTCTGGAAACACCATATATTTT. It yields the protein CASSVGSSGRDSGNTIYF.

This clone was found once. V and J are TRBV7-3 and TRBJ2-1; D is possibly TRBD2 (6 bases). The CDR3 is 15 amino acids. Germline values: CDR1 SGHTA, CDR2 FQGTGA. The V and J ends lost 5 bases and 7 bases respectively, with 18 bases between them. The CDR3: CASSDPDPEGNEQFF. The CDR3 region has the DNA TGTGCCAGCAGCGACCCGGACCCGGAGGGGAATGAGCAGTTCTTC.